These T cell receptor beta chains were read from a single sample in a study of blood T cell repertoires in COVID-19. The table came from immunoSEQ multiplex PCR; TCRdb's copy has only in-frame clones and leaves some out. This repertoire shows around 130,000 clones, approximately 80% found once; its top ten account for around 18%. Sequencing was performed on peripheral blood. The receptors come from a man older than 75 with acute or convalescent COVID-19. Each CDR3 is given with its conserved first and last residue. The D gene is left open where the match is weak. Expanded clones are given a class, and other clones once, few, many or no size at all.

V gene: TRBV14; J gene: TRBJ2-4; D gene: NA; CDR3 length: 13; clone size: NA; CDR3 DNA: TGTGCCAGCAGCGGACTATCTGGTAACATTCAGTACTTC; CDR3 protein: CASSGLSGNIQYF
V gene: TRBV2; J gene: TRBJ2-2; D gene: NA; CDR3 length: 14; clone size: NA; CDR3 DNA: TGTGCCAGCAGTGAGTCAGGAATTGCCGGGGAGCTGTTTTTT; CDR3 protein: CASSESGIAGELFF
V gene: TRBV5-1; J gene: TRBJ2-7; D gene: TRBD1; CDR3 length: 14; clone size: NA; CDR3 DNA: TGCGCCAGCAGCTGGACAGGGAACTCCTACGAGCAGTACTTC; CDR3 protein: CASSWTGNSYEQYF
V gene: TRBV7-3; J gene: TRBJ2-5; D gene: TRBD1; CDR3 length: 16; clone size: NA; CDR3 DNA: TGTGCCAGCAGCTTAACCGGGACAGGGAGAACAGAGACCCAGTACTTC; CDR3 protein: CASSLTGTGRTETQYF
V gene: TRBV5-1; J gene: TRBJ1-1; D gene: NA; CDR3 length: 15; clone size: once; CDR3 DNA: TGCGCCAGCAGCTTGAATTCGGGGAGGAACACTGAAGCTTTCTTT; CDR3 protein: CASSLNSGRNTEAFF
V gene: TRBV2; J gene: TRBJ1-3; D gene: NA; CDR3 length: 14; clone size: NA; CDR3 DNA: TGTGCCAGCAGATCGACAGACTCTGGAAACACCATATATTTT; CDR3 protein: CASRSTDSGNTIYF
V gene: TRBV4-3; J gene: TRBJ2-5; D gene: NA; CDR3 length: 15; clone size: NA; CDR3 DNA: TGCGCCAGCAGCCAGACCGGGAGAATGGGCGAGACCCAGTACTTC; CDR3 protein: CASSQTGRMGETQYF
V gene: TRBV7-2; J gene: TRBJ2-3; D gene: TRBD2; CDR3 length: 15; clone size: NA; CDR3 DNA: TGTGCCAGCAGCTCCCCGCGACTAGCCCCAGATACGCAGTATTTT; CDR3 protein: CASSSPRLAPDTQYF
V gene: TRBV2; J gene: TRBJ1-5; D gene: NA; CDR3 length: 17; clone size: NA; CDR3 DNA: TGTGCCAGCAAGGGGGGTGGCGGGGGGATGAGCAATCAGCCCCAGCATTTT; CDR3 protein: CASKGGGGGMSNQPQHF
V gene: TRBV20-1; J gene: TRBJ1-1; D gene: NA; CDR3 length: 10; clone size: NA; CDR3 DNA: TGCTCCGTTTCGGTCACTGAAGCTTTCTTT; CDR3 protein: CSVSVTEAFF
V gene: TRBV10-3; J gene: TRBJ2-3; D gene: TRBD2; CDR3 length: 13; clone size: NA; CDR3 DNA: TGTGCCGTACTAGCGGGGAGCACAGATACGCAGTATTTT; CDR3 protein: CAVLAGSTDTQYF
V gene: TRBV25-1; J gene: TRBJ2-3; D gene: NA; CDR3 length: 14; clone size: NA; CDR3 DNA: TGTGCCAGCAGCCGGACACTTAGCACAGATACGCAGTATTTT; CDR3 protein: CASSRTLSTDTQYF
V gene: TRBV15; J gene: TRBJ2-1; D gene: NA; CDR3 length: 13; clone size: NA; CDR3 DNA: TGTGCCACCAGCCCCCGACAGGGAGGTGAGCAGTTCTTC; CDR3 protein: CATSPRQGGEQFF
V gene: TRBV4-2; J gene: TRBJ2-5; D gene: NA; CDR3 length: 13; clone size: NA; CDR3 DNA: TGTGCCAGCAGCTCAATTGCGGGGCCTACCCAGTACTTC; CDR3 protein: CASSSIAGPTQYF
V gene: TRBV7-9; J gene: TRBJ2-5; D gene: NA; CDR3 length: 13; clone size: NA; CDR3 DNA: TGTGCCAGCAGCCTAGACAGTCTCGAGACCCAGTACTTC; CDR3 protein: CASSLDSLETQYF
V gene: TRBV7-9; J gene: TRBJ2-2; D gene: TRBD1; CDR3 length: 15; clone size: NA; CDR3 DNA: TGTGCCAGCAGCCGGGACAGGGTTCACACCGGGGAGCTGTTTTTT; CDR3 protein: CASSRDRVHTGELFF
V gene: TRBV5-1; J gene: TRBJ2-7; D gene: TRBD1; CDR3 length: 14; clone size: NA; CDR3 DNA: TGCGCCAGCAGACGGGACAGGGCGGCCTACGAGCAGTACTTC; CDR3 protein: CASRRDRAAYEQYF
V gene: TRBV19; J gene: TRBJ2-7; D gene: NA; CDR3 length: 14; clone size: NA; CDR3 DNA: TGTGCCAGTACCTTAAGAGGAGGGGACTACGAGCAGTACTTC; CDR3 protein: CASTLRGGDYEQYF
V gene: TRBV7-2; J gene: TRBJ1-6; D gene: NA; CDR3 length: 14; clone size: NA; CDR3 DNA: TGTGCCAGCAGCCCTGACAGGAAGGGCTCACCCCTCCACTTT; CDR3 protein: CASSPDRKGSPLHF
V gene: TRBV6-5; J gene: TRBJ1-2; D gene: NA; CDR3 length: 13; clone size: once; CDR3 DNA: TGTGCCAGCAGGTTACAGGTACAGCACGGCTACACCTTC; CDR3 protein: CASRLQVQHGYTF
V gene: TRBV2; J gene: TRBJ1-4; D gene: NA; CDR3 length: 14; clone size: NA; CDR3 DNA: TGTGCCAGCAGACAGGACAGCGGACGTGAAAAACTGTTTTTT; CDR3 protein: CASRQDSGREKLFF
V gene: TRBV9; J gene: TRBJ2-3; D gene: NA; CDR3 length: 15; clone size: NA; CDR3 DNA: TGTGCCAGCAGCCTAAGCGGCTCCCAGACAGATACGCAGTATTTT; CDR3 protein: CASSLSGSQTDTQYF
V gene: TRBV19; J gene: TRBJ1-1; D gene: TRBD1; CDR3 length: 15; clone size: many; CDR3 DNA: TGTGCCAGTAGTCCAGGACAGGCCGGCGGCACTGAAGCTTTCTTT; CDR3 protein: CASSPGQAGGTEAFF
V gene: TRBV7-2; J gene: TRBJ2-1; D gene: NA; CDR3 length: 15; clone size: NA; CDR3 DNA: TGTGCCAGCCGCTCTCAGGGGGGCACCTACAATGAGCAGTTCTTC; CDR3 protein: CASRSQGGTYNEQFF
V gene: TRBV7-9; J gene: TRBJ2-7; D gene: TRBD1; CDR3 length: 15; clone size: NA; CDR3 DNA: TGTGCCAGCAGCATAACCGGGACAGGGGGGTACGAGCAGTACTTC; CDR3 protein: CASSITGTGGYEQYF
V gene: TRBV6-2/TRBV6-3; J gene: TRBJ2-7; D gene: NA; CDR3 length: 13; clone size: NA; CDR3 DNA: TGTGCCAGCAGTTACTGGGCAGCCTACGAGCAGTACTTC; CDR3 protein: CASSYWAAYEQYF
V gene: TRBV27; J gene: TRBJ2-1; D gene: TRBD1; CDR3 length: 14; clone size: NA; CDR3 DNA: TGTGCCAGCAGTAAAAACAGGGGTGGCAATGAGCAGTTCTTC; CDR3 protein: CASSKNRGGNEQFF
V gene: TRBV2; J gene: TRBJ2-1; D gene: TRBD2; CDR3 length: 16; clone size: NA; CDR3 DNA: TGTGCCAGCAGGCCAAGGACTAGCGGGGGTTACAATGAGCAGTTCTTC; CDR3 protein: CASRPRTSGGYNEQFF
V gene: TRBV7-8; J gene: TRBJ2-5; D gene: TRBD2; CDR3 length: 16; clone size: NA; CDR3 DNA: TGTGCCAGCAGCTTAGGCGGACTAGTTTTTTCAGAGACCCAGTACTTC; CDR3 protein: CASSLGGLVFSETQYF
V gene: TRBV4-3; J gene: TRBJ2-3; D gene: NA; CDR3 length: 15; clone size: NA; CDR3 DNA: TGCGCCAGCAGCCAAGAGGTGGAGCCGTCAGATACGCAGTATTTT; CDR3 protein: CASSQEVEPSDTQYF
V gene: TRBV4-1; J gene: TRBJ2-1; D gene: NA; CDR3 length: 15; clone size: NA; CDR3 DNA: TGCGCCAGCAGCCAAGGGCAGGGCTCCTACAATGAGCAGTTCTTC; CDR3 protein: CASSQGQGSYNEQFF
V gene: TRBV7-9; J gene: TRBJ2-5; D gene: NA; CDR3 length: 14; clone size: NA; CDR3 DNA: TGTGCCAGCAGCCCAGCCCCAGGCTCAGAGACCCAGTACTTC; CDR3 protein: CASSPAPGSETQYF
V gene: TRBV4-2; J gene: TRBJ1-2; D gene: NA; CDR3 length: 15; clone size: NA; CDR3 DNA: TGTGCCAGCAGCCAAGGCTCCGGGACAATCTATGGCTACACCTTC; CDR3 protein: CASSQGSGTIYGYTF